This section outlines one T cell receptor beta chain sequence together with its context. Its antigen is unidentified. The entry originates in a study of monozygotic twins with inflammatory bowel disease. TCRdb re-called the 5' RACE reads; every CDR3 protein appears as one record, without DNA. The sample data list some 330,000 distinct CDR3 sequences. Study-level results: Patient repertoires may have gained variability from differing immunosuppressive treatments.

Germline CDR1 is SGDLS and CDR2 is YYNGEE. CDR3 size: 14 residues. The receptor was isolated from a human donor with ulcerative colitis or Crohn's disease, or a healthy co-twin of an affected twin (not recorded which). The gene calls are TRBV9 and TRBJ2-2. Source material: blood. The CDR3 sequence is CASSILVGTGELFF. The entire variable domain, with the rest obtained from reference TRBV9 and TRBJ2-2, is as follows: DSGVTQTPKHLITATGQRVTLRCSPRSGDLSVYWYQQSLDQGLQFLIQYYNGEERAKGNILERFSAQQFPDLHSELNLSSLELGDSALYFCASSILVGTGELFFGEGSRLTVL.